This entry lists 11 T cell receptor beta chains sequenced from one sample in a study of CD8 T cells in ankylosing spondylitis. TCRdb ran MiXCR on the 5' RACE reads and lists one entry per CDR3 protein. Of roughly 230,000 distinct CDR3 sequences in the sample, 15% to 20% are singletons; the top ten hold 25% to 40%. Sequenced material: blood, either unsorted or a sorted T cell fraction (not recorded which). The receptors come from a male donor with ankylosing spondylitis or in good health (not recorded which).

This clonotype was recorded a few times. The rearrangement uses TRBV5-6 and TRBJ2-2, with TRBD2 identical over 7 bases. There are 15 residues in the CDR3. With V trimmed by 0 bases and J by 6 bases, 5 bases remained unmatched. Germline CDR1 is SGHDT and CDR2 is YYEEEE. Here the CDR3 reads CASSLGGGSAGELFF. DNA for the CDR3: TGTGCCAGCAGCTTGGGTGGCGGGAGCGCCGGGGAGCTGTTTTTT.

V is TRBV13 and J is TRBJ2-1; possible D gene TRBD2, 6 bases. This CDR3 contains 13 residues. Germline V lookup: CDR1 PRHDT, CDR2 FYEKMQ (reference sequence). V lost 2 bases and J lost 9, with 11 bases in between. The DNA of the CDR3 is TGTGCCAGCAGCTTATTCGCGGGAAGTGAGCAGTTCTTC. Residues: CASSLFAGSEQFF.

The chain recombines TRBV25-1 with TRBJ2-5; a weak D match, TRBD1 (5 bases). The CDR3 contains 14 residues. The germline V gene encodes CDR1 MGHDK and CDR2 SYGVNS. V lost 0 bases and J lost 4, with 9 bases in between. DNA of the CDR3: TGTGCCAGCAGTGAATATGCAGGGCTAGAGACCCAGTACTTC. It translates to CASSEYAGLETQYF. Full variable domain (rest looked up from reference TRBV25-1 and TRBJ2-5): EADIYQTPRYLVIGTGKKITLECSQTMGHDKMYWYQQDPGMELHLIHYSYGVNSTEKGDLSSESTVSRIRTEHFPLTLESARPSHTSQYLCASSEYAGLETQYFGPGTRLLVL.

In its sample, this clonotype was seen a few times. The chain employs TRBV4-3 and TRBJ1-3; D is unresolved. Germline V CDR1 and CDR2: LGHNA, YSLEER. The V end was cut by 0 bases, the J end by 0 bases, with 6 bases between. The CDR3 has 15 amino acids. The CDR3 DNA reads TGCGCCAGCAGCCAAGAGTGGAGCTCTGGAAACACCATATATTTT. This translates into CASSQEWSSGNTIYF.

This clonotype was counted a single time. This rearrangement joins TRBV4-1 to TRBJ2-5, with D possibly being TRBD1 (6 bases). V gave up 7 bases and J gave up 0 bases, with 9 bases separating them. Germline loops: CDR1 MGHRA, CDR2 YSYEKL. This CDR3 spans 13 amino acids. CDR3 in amino acids: CASKGTNQETQYF. In DNA, the CDR3 is TGCGCCAGCAAAGGGACAAACCAAGAGACCCAGTACTTC.

The chain has TRBV9 and TRBJ2-1; 10 nucleotides match TRBD2. Germline V gene sequence: CDR1 SGDLS, CDR2 YYNGEE. V lost 2 bases and J lost 0; bases outside the gene matches: 2. CDR3 size: 16 residues. The CDR3 coding sequence is TGTGCCAGCAGCGTCCCTAGCGGGAGCTCCTACAATGAGCAGTTCTTC. Amino acid sequence: CASSVPSGSSYNEQFF.

In its sample, this clonotype was seen a few times. The chain links TRBV12-3 or TRBV12-4 to TRBJ2-1, with a possible D match to TRBD2 (5 bases). This CDR3 has 14 residues. V shed 3 bases and J shed 7 bases, with 13 bases lying between them. The CDR3 spells CASSFAGGLNEQFF. The DNA for the CDR3 is TGTGCCAGCAGTTTTGCAGGAGGTTTAAATGAGCAGTTCTTC.

The chain is built from TRBV5-4 and TRBJ2-1; 11 bases are shared with TRBD1. The germline CDR1 and CDR2 sequences are SGHNT and YYREEE (reference sequence). The CDR3 length is 16 residues. The junction had 5 bases not matched to a gene; V was cut back by 4 bases and J by 2 bases. CDR3 DNA: TGTGCCAGCAGCACCGGGACAGGGGGGACCTACAATGAGCAGTTCTTC. Translation gives CASSTGTGGTYNEQFF. The complete variable domain, with remaining parts taken from reference TRBV5-4 and TRBJ2-1, reads ETGVTQSPTHLIKTRGQQVTLRCSSQSGHNTVSWYQQALGQGPQFIFQYYREEENGRGNFPPRFSGLQFPNYSSELNVNALELDDSALYLCASSTGTGGTYNEQFFGPGTRLTVL.

This clonotype has just a few counts. This chain uses TRBV18 with TRBJ2-5; 7 positions match TRBD1. The ends lost 5 bases at V and 5 bases at J; junction bases unmatched: 5. Germline CDR1 is KGHSH and CDR2 is LQKENI. The CDR3 contains 13 residues. The CDR3 bases are TGTGCCAGCTCAGCAGAGGGGGCGGAGACCCAGTACTTC. It translates to CASSAEGAETQYF.

This clonotype was seen a few times. The chain joins TRBV10-3 to TRBJ2-7; 8 nucleotides align to TRBD2. CDR3 length: 17 amino acids. The ends lost 1 base at V and 0 bases at J; junction bases unmatched: 8. Per the germline V gene, CDR1 is ENHRY and CDR2 is SYGVKD. Here the CDR3 DNA reads TGTGCCATCAGTGAGTTACTAGCGGAAAGGAGCTCCTACGAGCAGTACTTC. Translated: CAISELLAERSSYEQYF.

This clonotype was recorded many times. The J gene is TRBJ2-3, the V gene TRBV7-8; 8 nucleotides match TRBD2. There are 18 residues in the CDR3. The germline CDR1 and CDR2 sequences are SGHVS and FQNEAQ. Trimming removed 0 bases from V and 1 base from J; junction bases left unmatched: 9. CDR3 amino acids: CASSLAGLAVKGTDTQYF. CDR3 in DNA: TGTGCCAGCAGCTTAGCTGGACTAGCAGTTAAGGGCACAGATACGCAGTATTTT.